These 24 T cell receptor beta chains were all obtained from the same sample, sequenced in a study of blood T cell repertoires in COVID-19. Assay: immunoSEQ multiplex PCR; the TCRdb copy retains only in-frame clones and omits some. The sample holds approximately 130,000 clones, 75% to 85% seen once. The specimen sequenced was peripheral blood. All receptors come from a man older than 75 with acute or convalescent COVID-19.

The table lists this clone with a count of one. The chain couples TRBV2 to TRBJ2-3; the D gene is possibly TRBD2 (5 bases). The CDR3 length is 15 residues. The V gene lost 6 bases and the J gene lost 0 bases, with 13 bases spanning the gap. The germline V gene encodes CDR1 SNHLY and CDR2 FYNNEI. The chain's CDR3 is CASSGIERSTDTQYF. In nucleotides, the CDR3 is TGTGCCAGCAGCGGGATCGAGCGAAGCACAGATACGCAGTATTTT.

The V call is TRBV18, the J call TRBJ2-7; 9 bases map to TRBD1. Losses at the gene ends were 1 base for V and 5 bases for J; bases not matched to a gene: 3. The germline gives CDR1 KGHSH, CDR2 LQKENI. This CDR3 has 14 amino acids. CDR3 in amino acids: CASSPRGQGNEQYF. The CDR3 coding sequence is TGTGCCAGCTCACCACGGGGACAGGGTAACGAGCAGTACTTC.

This chain uses TRBV5-4 with TRBJ1-1, with 8 bases identical to TRBD1. Germline V CDR1 and CDR2: SGHNT, YYREEE (reference sequence). This CDR3 is built from 14 residues. The V gene end was trimmed by 2 bases and the J gene end by 2 bases; junction bases not matched to a gene: 2. CDR3 region: CASSFAGGNTEAFF. The CDR3 DNA follows: TGTGCCAGCAGCTTCGCAGGGGGCAACACTGAAGCTTTCTTT.

The gene calls are TRBV3-1 (or the pseudogene TRBV3-2) and TRBJ2-1; 7 nucleotides line up with TRBD1. V dropped 3 bases and J dropped 10; count of bases not matched to a gene: 9. This CDR3 is 14 amino acids long. Germline CDR1 LGHDT, CDR2 YNNKEL (reference sequence). The chain's CDR3 is CASSHRDSRAEQFF. For the CDR3, the DNA is TGTGCCAGCAGCCACCGGGACAGCCGGGCGGAGCAGTTCTTC.

Only a few counts were recorded for this clone. The chain carries TRBV10-3 and TRBJ2-5; TRBD1 might be the D (5 bases). CDR3 size: 13 residues. The germline gives CDR1 ENHRY, CDR2 SYGVKD. The V gene lost 3 bases and the J gene lost 3 bases, with 8 bases spanning the gap. The CDR3 DNA sequence: TGTGCCATCAGTGACAGGGCTGAAGAGACCCAGTACTTC. Translating gives CAISDRAEETQYF.

The chain combines TRBV4-2 with TRBJ2-3, with 12 bases identical to TRBD2. The trim removed 0 bases at V and 4 bases at J, leaving 2 bases unmatched. Per germline, CDR1 LGHNA and CDR2 YNFKEQ. There are 16 residues in the CDR3. CDR3 nucleotide sequence: TGTGCCAGCAGCCAAGAGCTAGCGGGGGGGCCAGATACGCAGTATTTT. Its protein is CASSQELAGGPDTQYF.

A few counts support this clone. The chain employs TRBV16 and TRBJ2-7; TRBD1 matches at 7 bases. The length of the CDR3 is 16 residues. CDR1 KGHSY and CDR2 FQNENV come from the germline V gene. Trimming took 2 bases from V and 2 from J; bases not matched to a gene: 9. Here the CDR3 reads CASSQPSAGGPYEQYF. CDR3 nucleotides: TGTGCCAGCAGCCAACCATCGGCAGGGGGTCCCTACGAGCAGTACTTC. The complete variable domain, with remaining parts taken from reference TRBV16 and TRBJ2-7, reads GEEVAQTPKHLVRGEGQKAKLYCAPIKGHSYVFWYQQVLKNEFKFLISFQNENVFDETGMPKERFSAKCLPNSPCSLEIQATKLEDSAVYFCASSQPSAGGPYEQYFGPGTRLTVT.

The rearrangement joins TRBV9 to TRBJ2-3, with 14 bases identical to TRBD2. The CDR3 has 15 residues. Germline assignment: CDR1 SGDLS and CDR2 YYNGEE. V trimming: 4 bases; J trimming: 7 bases; junction bases outside the gene matches: 5. The CDR3, as DNA: TGTGCCAGCAGCCCGACTAGCGGGGGGGCCTATACGCAGTATTTT. Amino acid sequence: CASSPTSGGAYTQYF.

The chain joins TRBV2 to TRBJ1-1; possibly TRBD1 for D (6 bases). Germline CDR1 SNHLY, CDR2 FYNNEI. The CDR3 is made up of 13 amino acids. Trimming pared 10 bases from V and 5 bases from J, leaving 17 bases between. In DNA form, the CDR3 reads TGTGCCACCAGCGCAGGGGAGCGTACTGAAGCTTTCTTT. Amino acids: CATSAGERTEAFF.

This clone was detected only a few times. This chain links TRBV4-2 with TRBJ2-7, with D maybe TRBD2 (6 bases). CDR1 is LGHNA, CDR2 YNFKEQ, per germline. V was clipped by 0 bases and J by 3 bases, with 12 bases between them. This CDR3 is 15 amino acids long. CDR3 in amino acids: CASSQDLGRFYEQYF. In DNA, the CDR3 is TGTGCCAGCAGCCAAGATCTGGGGAGGTTCTACGAGCAGTACTTC.

This chain joins TRBV7-8 and TRBJ2-7, with a tentative D call TRBD1 (8 bases). Germline loops: CDR1 SGHVS, CDR2 FQNEAQ. V was shortened by 3 bases and J by 4 bases, with 16 bases between the two germline ends. The CDR3 totals 15 residues. CDR3 nucleotide sequence: TGTGCCAGCAGCTTGTCCGACAGGGGAGGGTACGAGCAGTACTTC. Its translation is CASSLSDRGGYEQYF.

The chain links TRBV7-8 to TRBJ2-7; TRBD1 matches at 10 bases. CDR1 and CDR2 from the germline V gene are SGHVS and FQNEAQ. V gave up 5 bases and J gave up 5 bases; unmatched junction bases: 6. The CDR3 runs 14 residues. For the CDR3, the DNA is TGTGCCAGCAGCCTAGGACAGGGGGGGCACGAGCAGTACTTC. The encoded protein is CASSLGQGGHEQYF.

The chain uses TRBV6-6 and TRBJ2-7; the D is unclear. In germline, CDR1 is MNHNY, CDR2 SVGAGI (reference sequence). V was shortened by 2 bases and J by 3 bases, with 8 bases between the two germline ends. The CDR3 length is 13 residues. CDR3: CASSYGQFYEQYF. Here the CDR3 DNA reads TGTGCCAGCAGTTACGGGCAGTTCTACGAGCAGTACTTC.

On this clone: This CDR3 is also generated by other DNA sequences in the sample. V is TRBV5-1 and J is TRBJ1-2; 9 bases align to TRBD1. The CDR3 loop spans 14 amino acids. Germline V lookup: CDR1 SGHRS, CDR2 YFSETQ. With 0 bases clipped from V and 5 bases from J, the junction kept 2 bases outside the gene matches. CDR3 sequence: CASSLGDRAYGYTF. CDR3 sequence (DNA): TGCGCCAGCAGCTTGGGGGACAGGGCATATGGCTACACCTTC. Full variable domain (missing parts from reference TRBV5-1 and TRBJ1-2): KAGVTQTPRYLIKTRGQQVTLSCSPISGHRSVSWYQQTPGQGLQFLFEYFSETQRNKGNFPGRFSGRQFSNSRSEMNVSTLELGDSALYLCASSLGDRAYGYTFGSGTRLTVV.

This chain connects TRBV7-9 to TRBJ1-2; D gene ambiguous. Germline V gene data show CDR1 as SEHNR and CDR2 as FQNEAQ (reference sequence). V lost 5 bases and J lost 8, with 24 bases in between. The CDR3 consists of 16 residues. The CDR3 DNA sequence: TGTGCCAGCAGCCCCAGTATTGGCAGGATCTATACAGGCTACACCTTC. Translated: CASSPSIGRIYTGYTF.

This chain links TRBV6-2 or TRBV6-3 with TRBJ2-2; possible D gene TRBD2, 5 bases. V shed 0 bases and J shed 4 bases, with 15 bases lying between them. The V gene's germline CDR1 is MNHEY and CDR2 SVGEGT. The CDR3 totals 17 residues. CDR3 coding DNA: TGTGCCAGCAGTTACTCTAAGCTAGCTAGTGGCACCGGGGAGCTGTTTTTT. Translation gives CASSYSKLASGTGELFF.

CDR3 loop: CASSSGLSGANVLTF. CDR3 bases: TGTGCCAGCAGCTCGGGACTCTCTGGGGCCAACGTCCTGACTTTC. The V call is TRBV7-9, the J call TRBJ2-6; possible D gene TRBD2, 6 bases. The ends were cut back, 4 bases at V and 0 bases at J, with 7 bases in the middle. Per the germline V gene, CDR1 is SEHNR and CDR2 is FQNEAQ (reference sequence). The CDR3 length is 15 residues.

The V gene is TRBV7-9, the J gene TRBJ2-3, with a possible D match to TRBD1 (6 bases). V was trimmed by 7 bases and J by 2 bases, leaving 13 bases between them. Germline values: CDR1 SEHNR, CDR2 FQNEAQ (reference sequence). The CDR3 covers 14 residues. The CDR3 DNA is TGTGCCAGCAAAGGGGACAAACACACAGATACGCAGTATTTT. It encodes CASKGDKHTDTQYF.

The gene calls are TRBV5-1 and TRBJ2-7; 8 bases are a match to TRBD1. V was pared by 0 bases and J by 5 bases, with 10 bases of the junction left unmatched. This CDR3 region has 16 residues. Per the germline V gene, CDR1 is SGHRS and CDR2 is YFSETQ. CDR3 nucleotides: TGCGCCAGCAGCTTGGCCGTGGGACAGGCCTCTAACGAGCAGTACTTC. Its protein is CASSLAVGQASNEQYF.

V and J are TRBV5-4 and TRBJ2-3; 7 bases are shared with TRBD1. Trimming removed 1 base from V and 0 bases from J; junction bases left unmatched: 8. The germline gives CDR1 SGHNT, CDR2 YYREEE (reference sequence). The CDR3 extends over 17 amino acids. CDR3 sequence reads: CASSLSPGQASTDTQYF. CDR3 nucleotide sequence: TGTGCCAGCAGCTTGAGTCCCGGACAGGCGAGCACAGATACGCAGTATTTT.

V and J are TRBV2 and TRBJ2-2; D may be TRBD1 (6 bases). This CDR3 is 13 amino acids long. V lost 4 bases, J lost 5 bases, and 8 bases lay in between. Germline assignment: CDR1 SNHLY and CDR2 FYNNEI. The CDR3 DNA follows: TGTGCCAGCAGTGTGGGGACAACCGGGGAGCTGTTTTTT. Translated, it gives CASSVGTTGELFF.

The chain uses TRBV7-2 and TRBJ1-6; D may be TRBD1 (6 bases). Trimming stripped 5 bases from V and 4 bases from J, with 9 bases between. This CDR3 has 14 residues. Germline loops: CDR1 SGHTA, CDR2 FQGNSA. CDR3 nucleotide sequence: TGTGCCAGCAGCGAACAGGGTTATAATTCACCCCTCCACTTT. Translation gives CASSEQGYNSPLHF. Full variable domain (outside the CDR3, taken from reference TRBV7-2 and TRBJ1-6): GAGVSQSPSNKVTEKGKDVELRCDPISGHTALYWYRQSLGQGLEFLIYFQGNSAPDKSGLPSDRFSAERTGGSVSTLTIQRTQQEDSAVYLCASSEQGYNSPLHFGNGTRLTVT.

The chain couples TRBV27 to TRBJ1-6; tentative D call: TRBD1 (5 bases). CDR3 length: 13 amino acids. Deletions cut 10 bases from V and 7 bases from J, with 14 bases between. CDR1 is MNHEY, CDR2 SMNVEV, per germline (reference sequence). The CDR3 spells CAIGWGRNSPLHF. CDR3 bases: TGTGCCATCGGCTGGGGGAGGAATTCACCCCTCCACTTT.

The V call is TRBV10-3, the J call TRBJ2-2, with a possible D match to TRBD1 (6 bases). There are 16 residues in the CDR3. Trimming removed 5 bases from V and 5 bases from J, with 18 bases in between. Germline V gives CDR1 ENHRY, CDR2 SYGVKD. The CDR3 DNA reads TGTGCCATCAGTACCGACAGGAAAGGTTATACCGGGGAGCTGTTTTTT. It encodes CAISTDRKGYTGELFF.